A single sample is the source of the 13 T cell receptor beta chains below, sequenced in a study of cytomegalovirus exposure and HLA in healthy donors. Use of 60 Vbeta and 13 Jbeta primers characterized the PCR. The table came from immunoSEQ multiplex PCR; TCRdb's copy has only in-frame clones and leaves some out. Altogether more than 85,000 clones are present, under 80% being singletons, with the ten largest covering over 7.5%. Sequenced material: PBMCs. These receptor sequences come from a woman in her forties in good health and CMV-seropositive.

This clone has just a few counts. This rearrangement joins TRBV5-1 to TRBJ1-1; 7 bases line up with TRBD1. The germline V gene encodes CDR1 SGHRS and CDR2 YFSETQ. The CDR3 is made up of 15 amino acids. Trimming at V came to 0 bases and at J to 4 bases, leaving 6 bases not matched to a gene. Here the CDR3 DNA reads TGCGCCAGCAGCTTGGGACAGGGAGGAGGCACTGAAGCTTTCTTT. This sequence encodes CASSLGQGGGTEAFF.

This chain links TRBV5-6 with TRBJ1-5; D call uncertain. The CDR3 is 15 residues long. Germline V CDR1 and CDR2: SGHDT, YYEEEE. V shed 4 bases and J shed 1 base, with 12 bases lying between them. CDR3 protein: CASSTTGLSNQPQHF. In DNA, the CDR3 is TGTGCCAGCAGCACGACTGGTTTGAGCAATCAGCCCCAGCATTTT.

This clone was detected a few times. The chain links TRBV12-1 to TRBJ2-7; whether TRBD1, the table's D call, matches the DNA was not checked. TRBV12-1 is deemed a pseudogene. The CDR3 runs to 15 residues. CDR3 bases: TGTGCCAGCAGCTTTGGTCTGGGACATCGCCTCGAGCAGTACTTC. Its translation: CASSFGLGHRLEQYF.

The J gene is TRBJ1-1, the V gene TRBV4-1, with D perhaps matching TRBD1 (6 bases). The V and J ends lost 0 bases and 2 bases respectively, with 10 bases between them. This CDR3 spans 15 amino acids. Germline V gene sequence: CDR1 MGHRA, CDR2 YSYEKL. The DNA for the CDR3 is TGCGCCAGCAGCCAAGATCAGGGGTATAACACTGAAGCTTTCTTT. It translates to CASSQDQGYNTEAFF.

The V gene is TRBV9, the J gene TRBJ2-2; 7 positions agree with TRBD1. The V and J ends lost 1 base and 3 bases, in that order; junction bases with no gene match: 9. The CDR3 loop spans 17 amino acids. Germline lookup yields CDR1 SGDLS and CDR2 YYNGEE. As DNA, the CDR3 is TGTGCCAGCAGCGTACGGTGGACAGGACAATACACCGGGGAGCTGTTTTTT. Translating gives CASSVRWTGQYTGELFF.

The V gene is TRBV4-2, the J gene TRBJ2-7; 11 bases agree with TRBD2. Germline loops: CDR1 LGHNA, CDR2 YNFKEQ. The V and J ends lost 3 bases and 1 base, in that order; junction bases with no gene match: 14. CDR3 size: 19 residues. The CDR3 spells CASSQGRGWGTSGSYEQYF. DNA for the CDR3: TGTGCCAGCAGCCAGGGCCGCGGGTGGGGGACTAGCGGTTCCTACGAGCAGTACTTC.

This clone was counted a few times. The rearrangement joins TRBV9 to TRBJ2-2; 10 nucleotides match TRBD1. Germline V gene sequence: CDR1 SGDLS, CDR2 YYNGEE. V was clipped by 3 bases and J by 4 bases; unmatched bases: 0. This CDR3 is built from 14 residues. CDR3 sequence reads: CASSGQGATGELFF. CDR3 bases: TGTGCCAGCAGCGGACAGGGGGCCACCGGGGAGCTGTTTTTT. The full variable domain, rest sourced from reference TRBV9 and TRBJ2-2, is DSGVTQTPKHLITATGQRVTLRCSPRSGDLSVYWYQQSLDQGLQFLIQYYNGEERAKGNILERFSAQQFPDLHSELNLSSLELGDSALYFCASSGQGATGELFFGEGSRLTVL.

The chain links TRBV2 to TRBJ1-2; weak D call: TRBD1 (6 bases). In germline, CDR1 is SNHLY, CDR2 FYNNEI. Between the trimmed V and J ends, which lost 6 bases and 0 bases, there was a span of 23 bases. The CDR3 is 18 residues long. CDR3 in amino acids: CASRFPGGQGITNYGYTF. The CDR3 DNA reads as TGTGCCAGCAGATTCCCCGGGGGGCAGGGGATAACTAACTATGGCTACACCTTC.

The chain carries TRBV27 and TRBJ2-3, with TRBD1 identical over 9 bases. The V gene's germline CDR1 is MNHEY and CDR2 SMNVEV (reference sequence). Trimming removed 2 bases from V and 1 base from J; junction bases left unmatched: 10. The CDR3 totals 18 residues. CDR3 amino acids: CASSLRGTGIVGTDTQYF. In DNA form, the CDR3 reads TGTGCCAGCAGTTTAAGGGGGACAGGGATCGTCGGCACAGATACGCAGTATTTT.

The chain couples TRBV29-1 to TRBJ1-1; D is possibly TRBD1 (6 bases). This CDR3 contains 13 residues. CDR1 and CDR2 (germline): SQVTM, ANQGSEA. Between the trimmed V and J ends, which lost 7 bases and 0 bases, there was a span of 12 bases. The CDR3 sequence: CSGGGAVNTEAFF. For the CDR3, the DNA is TGCAGCGGTGGGGGGGCAGTGAACACTGAAGCTTTCTTT.

This clone occurred once. The chain uses TRBV25-1 and TRBJ2-3; 8 bases line up with TRBD2. After removal of 0 bases from V and 4 bases from J, the junction contained 6 bases not matched to a gene. This CDR3 comprises 16 residues. Germline V gene lookup returns CDR1 MGHDK and CDR2 SYGVNS. The CDR3 bases are TGTGCCAGCAGTGAATACACGGGGGGGCATTCAGATACGCAGTATTTT. It codes for CASSEYTGGHSDTQYF.

This chain joins TRBV6-1 and TRBJ1-2; D ambiguous. V was pared by 3 bases and J by 0 bases, with 14 bases between. Germline V gives CDR1 MNHNS, CDR2 SASEGT. This CDR3 comprises 16 residues. This CDR3 reads CASSDLPRFTNYGYTF. The DNA of the CDR3 is TGTGCCAGCAGTGACCTACCGCGGTTCACTAACTATGGCTACACCTTC.

The rearrangement joins TRBV7-2 to TRBJ2-7; a possible D gene is TRBD1 (5 bases). V lost 1 base and J 7 bases, leaving 14 bases between the germline ends. This CDR3 has 14 residues. Germline V gives CDR1 SGHTA, CDR2 FQGNSA. In DNA, the CDR3 is TGTGCCAGCAGCTTAGTCGGGCAGGGCTTGGAGCAGTACTTC. Amino acid sequence: CASSLVGQGLEQYF. Variable domain in full (rest from reference TRBV7-2 and TRBJ2-7): GAGVSQSPSNKVTEKGKDVELRCDPISGHTALYWYRQSLGQGLEFLIYFQGNSAPDKSGLPSDRFSAERTGGSVSTLTIQRTQQEDSAVYLCASSLVGQGLEQYFGPGTRLTVT.